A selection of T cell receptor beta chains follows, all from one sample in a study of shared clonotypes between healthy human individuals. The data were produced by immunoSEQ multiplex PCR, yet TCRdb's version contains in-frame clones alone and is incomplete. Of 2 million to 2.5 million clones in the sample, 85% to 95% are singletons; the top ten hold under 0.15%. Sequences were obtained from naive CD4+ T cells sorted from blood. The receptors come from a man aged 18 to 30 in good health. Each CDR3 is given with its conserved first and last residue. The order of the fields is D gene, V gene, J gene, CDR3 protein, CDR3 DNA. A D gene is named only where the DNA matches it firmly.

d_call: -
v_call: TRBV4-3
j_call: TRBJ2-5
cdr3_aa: CASSLLIGLRFETQYF
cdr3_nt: TGCGCCAGCAGCCTTCTCATAGGCTTGAGATTTGAGACCCAGTACTTC

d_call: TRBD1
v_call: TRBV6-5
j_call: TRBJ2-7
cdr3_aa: CASSLTGGRYEQYF
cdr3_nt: TGTGCCAGCAGTCTGACAGGGGGTCGGTACGAGCAGTACTTC

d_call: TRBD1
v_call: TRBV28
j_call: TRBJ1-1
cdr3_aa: CASSPMDRGAFF
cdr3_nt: TGTGCCAGCAGTCCCATGGACAGGGGAGCTTTCTTT

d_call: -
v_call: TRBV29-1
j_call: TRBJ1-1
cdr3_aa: CSVDATGPNTEAFF
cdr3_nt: TGCAGCGTTGACGCGACAGGACCGAACACTGAAGCTTTCTTT

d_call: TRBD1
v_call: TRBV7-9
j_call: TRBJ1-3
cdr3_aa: CASSATGTGGNTIYF
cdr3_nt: TGTGCCAGCAGCGCCACCGGGACAGGGGGAAACACCATATATTTT

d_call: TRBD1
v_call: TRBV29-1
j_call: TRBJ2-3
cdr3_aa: CSVNRGPVADTQYF
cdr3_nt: TGCAGCGTAAACAGGGGGCCGGTCGCAGATACGCAGTATTTT

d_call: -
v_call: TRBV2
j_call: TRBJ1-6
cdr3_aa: CAGQYSSYNSPLHF
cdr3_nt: TGTGCCGGCCAATACAGCTCCTATAATTCACCCCTCCACTTT

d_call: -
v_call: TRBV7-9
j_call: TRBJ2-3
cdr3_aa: CASSISRGAGDTQYF
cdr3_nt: TGTGCCAGCAGCATAAGTCGGGGGGCCGGGGATACGCAGTATTTT

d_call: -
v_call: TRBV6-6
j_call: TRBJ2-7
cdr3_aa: CASSLRGLPYEQYF
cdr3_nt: TGTGCCAGCAGTTTACGGGGGTTACCCTACGAGCAGTACTTC

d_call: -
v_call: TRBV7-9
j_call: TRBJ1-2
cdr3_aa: CASSSTGSGYTF
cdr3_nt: TGTGCCAGCAGCTCGACAGGTAGTGGCTACACCTTC

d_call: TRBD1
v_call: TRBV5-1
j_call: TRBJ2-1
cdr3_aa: CASSILQGQEQFF
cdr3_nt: TGCGCCAGCAGCATATTACAGGGACAGGAGCAGTTCTTC

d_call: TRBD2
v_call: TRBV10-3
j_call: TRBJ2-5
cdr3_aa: CAISEAGSGGQETQYF
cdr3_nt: TGTGCCATCAGTGAGGCGGGTAGCGGGGGGCAAGAGACCCAGTACTTC

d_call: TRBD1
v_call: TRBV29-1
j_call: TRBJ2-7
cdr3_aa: CSVTGGTGSEQYF
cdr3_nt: TGCAGCGTTACAGGGGGCACGGGGAGCGAGCAGTACTTC